A selection of T cell receptor beta chains follows, all from one sample in a study of beta chain features in type 1 diabetes. Generated by immunoSEQ multiplex PCR, the TCRdb table keeps only in-frame clones and is missing some. The sample yields a few hundred thousand clones, around 21% seen once. What was sequenced was naive CD4+ T cells from blood. These receptor sequences come from a woman aged 40-49 years with type 1 diabetes. Both conserved end residues are part of each CDR3. D genes are given only for firm matches. Clone size is not always given. Where it is, it says once, few, many or a class for expanded clones.

v_call	d_call	clone_size	j_call	cdr3_nt	cdr3_aa
TRBV15	NA	few	TRBJ1-2	TGTGCCACCAGCCCTAGTAATAAGGGCTACACCTTC	CATSPSNKGYTF
TRBV28	NA	NA	TRBJ2-7	TGTGCCAGCCCGTGGGAGCTCATTTATACCTACGAGCAGTACTTC	CASPWELIYTYEQYF
TRBV4-1	TRBD1	few	TRBJ1-2	TGCGCCAGCAGCCAAGAGGGACAGCCTTTTTATGGCTACACCTTC	CASSQEGQPFYGYTF
TRBV5-1	NA	NA	TRBJ2-1	TGCGCCAGCAGCTTGGCCAGGGATTCCTACAATGAGCAGTTCTTC	CASSLARDSYNEQFF
TRBV11-2	TRBD1	NA	TRBJ1-5	TGTGCCAGCAGCTTAGGTGGACAGGGATGGAATCAGCCCCAGCATTTT	CASSLGGQGWNQPQHF
TRBV5-4	TRBD2	NA	TRBJ2-2	TGTGCCAGCAGCTCCGCGGGCGGGAGGGGAGGCACCGGGGAGCTGTTTTTT	CASSSAGGRGGTGELFF
TRBV7-3	NA	few	TRBJ2-3	TGTGCCAGCAGCCCCAACTCGGGCACAGATACGCAGTATTTT	CASSPNSGTDTQYF
TRBV18	TRBD1	few	TRBJ1-4	TGTGCCAGCTCACCGGGACAGAATGAAAAACTGTTTTTT	CASSPGQNEKLFF
TRBV9	NA	NA	TRBJ2-1	TGTGCCAGCAGCTCCCCCCACGGGACTGGTTCTATATATGAGCAGTTCTTC	CASSSPHGTGSIYEQFF
TRBV29-1	NA	few	TRBJ2-1	TGCAGCGTTGAAGGACTTCCTTACAATGAGCAGTTCTTC	CSVEGLPYNEQFF
TRBV5-1	TRBD1	few	TRBJ2-1	TGCGCCAGCAGCTTGGGGGACAGGGGAACCTACAATGAGCAGTTCTTC	CASSLGDRGTYNEQFF
TRBV9	TRBD2	NA	TRBJ2-1	TGTGCCAGCGGCCGCCCTAGCGGGAGGACTGGCAATGAGCAGTTCTTC	CASGRPSGRTGNEQFF
TRBV7-9	NA	few	TRBJ1-5	TGTGCCAGCAGCCCTACAGGGTCGGCAGCTCAGCCCCAGCATTTT	CASSPTGSAAQPQHF
TRBV7-2	NA	NA	TRBJ1-2	TGTGCCAGCAGCTTAGGACTCCATCGTGGGGGCTACACCTTC	CASSLGLHRGGYTF
TRBV4-3	NA	few	TRBJ1-2	TGCGCCAGCAGCCAAGATAAGGGAGCTAACTATGGCTACACCTTC	CASSQDKGANYGYTF
TRBV25-1	NA	once	TRBJ1-1	TGTGCCAGCAGTGATTGGACAGATATGAACACTGAAGCTTTCTTT	CASSDWTDMNTEAFF
TRBV19	TRBD2	NA	TRBJ2-5	TGTGCCAGTAGAGCGGCGCTAGCGGGAGGTAGAGAGACCCAGTACTTC	CASRAALAGGRETQYF
TRBV5-1	NA	NA	TRBJ2-5	TGCGCCAGCAGCCCTACTAGCCGAGAGACCCAGTACTTC	CASSPTSRETQYF
TRBV19	NA	NA	TRBJ1-5	TGTGCCAGTAGTAGGAGTGCTCAGCCCCAGCATTTT	CASSRSAQPQHF
TRBV28	TRBD1	NA	TRBJ2-5	TGTGCCAGCTCTGGGACAGGGGGCATAGAGACCCAGTACTTC	CASSGTGGIETQYF
TRBV5-1	NA	NA	TRBJ1-5	TGCGCCAGCAGCTTGGGAGGGCCGAATCAGCCCCAGCATTTT	CASSLGGPNQPQHF
TRBV7-2	NA	NA	TRBJ1-5	TGTGCCAGCAGCTTATGGGCTGGGCAGGATCAGCCCCAGCATTTT	CASSLWAGQDQPQHF
TRBV30	NA	few	TRBJ1-2	TGTGCCTGGAGCCCAGGGATAGTAGGCTACACCTTC	CAWSPGIVGYTF
TRBV5-1	TRBD2	few	TRBJ2-1	TGCGCCAGCAGCTTGGTGGCGGGAGCCTACAATGAGCAGTTCTTC	CASSLVAGAYNEQFF
TRBV2	TRBD1	NA	TRBJ1-2	TGTGCCAGCAGAGTACAGGGGGCGAGGGTGTATGGCTACACCTTC	CASRVQGARVYGYTF
TRBV7-3	TRBD1	NA	TRBJ2-1	TGTGCCAGCAGCTTCCCCGGGACAGGGACCAATGAGCAGTTCTTC	CASSFPGTGTNEQFF
TRBV5-1	TRBD1	NA	TRBJ2-4	TGCGCCAGCAGCCCACAGGGGGAAAGAAACATTCAGTACTTC	CASSPQGERNIQYF
TRBV29-1	TRBD1	NA	TRBJ1-2	TGCAGCGTTACTGGTGGGACAGGGGACTTCTATGGCTACACCTTC	CSVTGGTGDFYGYTF
TRBV4-3	TRBD2	NA	TRBJ2-1	TGCGCCAGCAGCCAAGATCTGACTAGCGGGGGGGCCAGGCAGTTCTTC	CASSQDLTSGGARQFF
TRBV7-9	NA	NA	TRBJ2-1	TGTGCCAGCAGCTTAGGGTCAGGGGCATGGGAAGGGCAGTTCTTC	CASSLGSGAWEGQFF
TRBV9	TRBD2	few	TRBJ2-1	TGTGCCAGCAGCGTATCCAGCGGGAGGGCCAGTGAGCAGTTCTTC	CASSVSSGRASEQFF
TRBV7-2	NA	NA	TRBJ2-7	TGTGCCAGCAGCTTACGGCAGGAGGGAAGGGAGCAGTACTTC	CASSLRQEGREQYF
TRBV7-9	NA	few	TRBJ1-1	TGTGCCAGCACCTCAGTGGGGGGGTCTAGGGGCACTGAAGCTTTCTTT	CASTSVGGSRGTEAFF
TRBV30	NA	NA	TRBJ2-2	TGTGCCTGGAGTAAGGGGGTCAACACCGGGGAGCTGTTTTTT	CAWSKGVNTGELFF
TRBV7-6	TRBD2	once	TRBJ2-5	TGTGCCAGCAGCTTAGTCGAGCGGGAGGGAGAGACCCAGTACTTC	CASSLVEREGETQYF
TRBV29-1	TRBD2	few	TRBJ2-1	TGCAGCGCCGGTTATTTCGCGGGAGCAGGTAATGAGCAGTTCTTC	CSAGYFAGAGNEQFF
TRBV7-7	TRBD2	NA	TRBJ2-3	TGTGCTAGCAGCTTGGGTCGAGCGGGGGGAGATACGCAGTATTTT	CASSLGRAGGDTQYF
TRBV28	NA	few	TRBJ1-1	TGTGCCAGCAGTTTAGGAGGAGAAGCTTTCTTT	CASSLGGEAFF
TRBV18	TRBD1	NA	TRBJ1-3	TGTGCCAGCTCACTCACAGGGGGCGCGGAAGGAAACACCATATATTTT	CASSLTGGAEGNTIYF
TRBV5-1	TRBD2	NA	TRBJ2-7	TGCGCCAGCAGCTACCGGATTAGCGGGAGTAACTACGAGCAGTACTTC	CASSYRISGSNYEQYF
TRBV6-5	TRBD1	few	TRBJ2-7	TGTGCCAGCAGTGGCCGGGACAGCTACGAGCAGTACTTC	CASSGRDSYEQYF
TRBV15	NA	few	TRBJ2-3	TGTGCCACCAGCTTTCCTACTCCGACAGATACGCAGTATTTT	CATSFPTPTDTQYF
TRBV2	TRBD1	few	TRBJ2-7	TGTGCCAGCAGCCGGGACAGGGGAGCGAACGAGCAGTACTTC	CASSRDRGANEQYF